This T cell receptor beta chain was profiled in a study of neurological immune-mediated disorders. Notes on the study in general: The level of TCR clonal expansion was highest in patients with HTLV-1-associated myelopathy and lowest in multiple sclerosis, where it fell below the level seen in healthy controls. There were no CDR3 amino acid sequences shared by expanded clones across subjects, a result suggesting private repertoires in all groups.

The table lists this clonotype with many counts. Its antigen is not known. For the unsorted libraries, 2 million PBMCs stored at -80 C served as input. The germline V gene encodes CDR1 DFQATT and CDR2 SNEGSKA (reference sequence). The CDR3 sequence is 14 residues long. V was pared by 1 base and J by 3 bases, with 4 bases of the junction left unmatched. Synthesis of cDNA was performed by 5'RACE using 10-nucleotide random UMIs. TCRdb reanalysed the 5' RACE reads using MiXCR and keeps one entry per CDR3 protein. The data hold about 22,000 distinct CDR3 sequences, with under 11% observed a single time. The clonotype comes from a woman aged 60-75 years with HTLV-1-associated myelopathy (HAM/TSP). What was sequenced was PBMCs. The chain employs TRBV20-1 and TRBJ2-3; TRBD1 aligns across 7 bases. In nucleotides, the CDR3 is TGCAGTGCTAGAGCTCAACAGGGGACAGATACGCAGTATTTT. This encodes CSARAQQGTDTQYF.